Reported below is one T cell receptor beta chain. This clone was observed a few times. What antigen it recognizes has not been identified. One base away there is no much larger clone; base qualities are not given. The library was prepared using the immunoSEQ multiplex PCR assay. TCRdb took over this immuneACCESS table, retaining in-frame rearrangements with V and J assigned. Such tables are incomplete; in checked studies, under half of the missing clones stem from an unresolved V gene, and the remainder is unexplained. This sample lists about 84,000 clones; approximately 81% were detected once. The top ten clonotypes cover more than 2.5% of the sample. The data are from a study of PD-1 blockade in mismatch repair-deficient tumors (dated by TCRdb to between 2016 and 2019). With respect to the entire study: Between September 2013 and 2016, the trial enrolled roughly 85 consecutive patients with about a dozen mismatch repair-deficient cancer types, every one of whom had been previously treated and was progressing. Deep sequencing of TCR CDR3 regions was used to track tumor-associated T cell clones in peripheral blood of patients responding to PD-1 blockade. Findings and caveats that apply to the study as a whole: Rapid expansion after pembrolizumab followed by contraction, generally before radiologic responses, was shown by tumor-resident clones, which were often undetectable in blood before treatment.

In the paper's terms, the time point label means: peripheral blood 12 weeks after first pembrolizumab dose. Mismatch repair deficiency in every enrolled patient was established by polymerase chain reaction or immunohistochemistry. TCR sequencing was carried out for a few patients who responded to pembrolizumab therapy. The phase II trial prospectively tested pembrolizumab PD-1 blockade in advanced mismatch repair-deficient cancers regardless of tissue of origin. Peripheral blood T cell samples were serially collected before and at multiple times after PD-1 blockade was started. Blood sampling times were reported as weeks after the first pembrolizumab dose. The sequence was obtained from an adult with mismatch repair-deficient cancer. The input for sequencing was peripheral blood, taken 12 weeks after starting pembrolizumab.

The sequence in DNA is TGTGCCAGCAGCGCTTGGGGCGGGAGAACCTACAATGAGCAGTTCTTC. It translates as CASSAWGGRTYNEQFF. This chain is built from TRBV9 and TRBJ2-1, and TRBD2 matches 7 of the central bases. Unmatched junction bases come to 8, with V trimmed by 3 bases and J by 2 bases. CDR1 and CDR2 (SGDLS, YYNGEE) derive from the germline V gene. The CDR3 has 16 amino acids, counting the end cysteine and phenylalanine. CDR3 DNA is the only sequence kept; it has 48 bases, read in frame from the first base.